This T cell receptor (beta chain) is drawn from a study of a mutant IDH1 vaccine in newly diagnosed glioma (dated by TCRdb to the early 2020s). The study in broad terms: Eight vaccinations were administered to patients in weeks 1, 3, 5, 7, 11, 15, 19 and 23, corresponding to visits V03 through V10. Vaccination was initiated 4-6 weeks after radiotherapy alone, or concurrently with temozolomide cycles in the chemotherapy-containing groups. Of the approximately 35 treated patients, approximately 62% were male and roughly 38% were female, and a mean age of about 37 years was recorded. Prior to enrollment, patients had been given standard therapy consisting of radiotherapy alone, temozolomide alone, or radiochemotherapy with temozolomide, with the combination given to most patients. Peripheral blood samples were drawn at six visits, namely V03 (baseline), V05, V07, V10, V12 and V13. Longitudinal TCRB deep sequencing was performed for roughly 25 treated patients wherever samples were available for exploratory analyses. Results the study describes overall, beyond this receptor: Pseudoprogression appeared unrelated to alterations in the top peripheral T cell clonotypes detected by TCRB sequencing. The authors noted that analyses of patient blood samples could not be reproduced because of sample limitations. Immune responses induced by the vaccine were seen in 93.3% of patients across multiple MHC alleles. Selection of PBMC samples for TCRB deep sequencing was based on availability.

Preparation of the library involved the immunoSEQ multiplex PCR assay. Following the manufacturer's protocol, the hsTCRB Kit was used to amplify rearranged TCR beta chain sequences. TCRB libraries were sequenced on an Illumina MiSeq. Regarding the original processing steps: The proprietary platform of the kit vendor was used for demultiplexing, trimming and gene mapping. The table comes from immuneACCESS by way of TCRdb, which keeps in-frame sequences with V and J called. Part of the clones is missing from these tables; in studies checked, under half for an unresolved V gene and the rest for unknown reasons. Clonal size and the V and J genes are those of that table, whereas D and trimming came from the DNA. This sample is represented by under 70,000 clones; under 90% of them were singletons. Clones ranked in the top ten supply approximately 12% of the sample. Reading the label with the study, this specimen's time point is: week 23, last vaccination. A 20-mer mutant IDH1 peptide at 300 micrograms in Montanide made up each vaccine dose, which was injected subcutaneously together with topical imiquimod. Donors had newly diagnosed WHO grade 3 or 4 IDH1-mutant astrocytomas with loss of nuclear ATRX. The samples were drawn from NOA16, a multicentre, single-arm, open-label phase I trial in Germany that tested a mutant IDH1 peptide vaccine in humans for the first time. The DNeasy Blood and Tissue Kit was used to extract genomic DNA from EDTA blood for TCRB sequencing.

Points on this clone: Its specific antigen is unknown. Base qualities were left out, and no much larger clone turns up one base away.

The germline V gene supplies CDR1 MNHEY and CDR2 SVGAGI. The CDR3, from cysteine to phenylalanine, totals 15 residues. Just the 45-base CDR3 DNA is kept, in frame starting at base 1. V ends up 6 bases short and J 2 bases short, with an unmatched junction base count of 5. The TCR was taken from a man between 18 and 29 years old with glioma. This chain joins TRBV6-5 to TRBJ2-3, with 10 middle bases fitting TRBD2. Here the sequenced sample was PBMCs, taken from a glioma patient whose treatment included an IDH1 peptide vaccine. CDR3 reads: CASRSGGAITDTQYF. The bases are TGTGCCAGCAGGAGCGGGGGGGCGATCACAGATACGCAGTATTTT.